Described below is a single T cell receptor beta chain sequence and its context. Its target is unknown. This record comes from a study of T cells in Graves' hyperthyroidism and ophthalmopathy. Looked up from germline, CDR1 is SGHVS and CDR2 is FQNEAQ. V shed 5 bases and J shed 0 bases, with 13 bases lying between them. The CDR3 length is 15 residues. Findings and caveats of the study: Model predictions of ophthalmopathy came a median approximately seven months before onset.

RNA transcripts were the template for amplifying TCR beta CDR3 regions. HTBI primers were the set used in a first-round RT-PCR of the TCR CDR3. TCRdb recomputed calls from the multiplex PCR reads with MiXCR, one row per CDR3 protein. This table holds over 650,000 distinct CDR3 sequences, around 15% found once. For Graves' hyperthyroidism to be stable, ophthalmopathy could not progress within 18 months. With a duration under 2 months, the hyperthyroidism was newly diagnosed in patients aged 18 to 65. Pregnant or lactating patients were excluded, as were those with uncontrolled infection or other autoimmune disease.

The receptor was derived from a man aged 18 to 29 with Graves' hyperthyroidism. The chain combines TRBV7-8 with TRBJ1-1; D call uncertain. The sequenced material came from blood. CDR3 region: CASSLTDLLNTEAFF. The CDR3 region has the DNA TGTGCCAGCAGCCTGACGGATCTCTTGAACACTGAAGCTTTCTTT. The full variable domain, with the rest looked up from reference TRBV7-8 and TRBJ1-1, is GAGVSQSPRYKVAKRGQDVALRCDPISGHVSLFWYQQALGQGPEFLTYFQNEAQLDKSGLPSDRFFAERPEGSVSTLKIQRTQQEDSAVYLCASSLTDLLNTEAFFGQGTRLTVV.